This TCR beta chain was sequenced for a study of T cell responses to AZD1222 COVID-19 vaccine. Overall study results and limits: No day 14 peak samples; only post-peak repertoires were characterized. The study found vaccine-associated CD4 TCRs spanning spike, dominant at 160-218 and 743-854.

The CDR3 sequence is 17 residues long. V lost 3 bases to trimming and J lost 0 bases, with 12 bases between them. Germline V gene sequence: CDR1 SEHNR, CDR2 FQNEAQ (reference sequence). Using immunoSEQ multiplex PCR, the repertoire was profiled, and TCRdb retains in-frame clones only, with some absent. The sample comprises more than 150,000 clones, 75% to 90% of which are singletons, and 6.1% rests with the top ten. Comments on this clone: Its antigen is still unknown.

The material sequenced was peripheral blood, taken on day 0 of AZD1222 vaccination. The chain employs TRBV7-9 and TRBJ1-6; tentative D call: TRBD1 (6 bases). This receptor was taken from an adult in good health. The CDR3, as DNA: TGTGCCAGCAGCTTTGGAGGCAGGGGCTCCTATAATTCACCCCTCCACTTT. Its protein product is CASSFGGRGSYNSPLHF.